This T cell receptor (beta chain) was identified in a study of radiotherapy plus CTLA-4 blockade in lung cancer. V lost 4 bases, J lost 9 bases, and 10 bases stayed unmatched. CDR1 and CDR2 from the germline V gene are SGHTA and FQGNSA. The length of the CDR3 is 17 residues. Here immunoSEQ multiplex PCR was the method, and the copy in TCRdb shows in-frame clones only, minus some. The table lists tens of thousands of clones, 70% to 80% of them singletons. The TCR sequence derives from a human donor with non-small cell lung cancer whose response to radiotherapy plus ipilimumab could not be evaluated. Some clones in this sample may be carry-over from other donors' samples. Sequenced material: peripheral blood, taken from a patient treated with radiotherapy plus ipilimumab. This sequence joins TRBV7-2 and TRBJ2-1; 15 bases align to TRBD2. CDR3 sequence: CASSSVRTSGGATEQFF. Written as DNA, the CDR3 is TGTGCCAGCAGCTCCGTCCGGACTAGCGGGGGGGCCACTGAGCAGTTCTTC. Complete variable domain (other parts from reference TRBV7-2 and TRBJ2-1): GAGVSQSPSNKVTEKGKDVELRCDPISGHTALYWYRQSLGQGLEFLIYFQGNSAPDKSGLPSDRFSAERTGGSVSTLTIQRTQQEDSAVYLCASSSVRTSGGATEQFFGPGTRLTVL.